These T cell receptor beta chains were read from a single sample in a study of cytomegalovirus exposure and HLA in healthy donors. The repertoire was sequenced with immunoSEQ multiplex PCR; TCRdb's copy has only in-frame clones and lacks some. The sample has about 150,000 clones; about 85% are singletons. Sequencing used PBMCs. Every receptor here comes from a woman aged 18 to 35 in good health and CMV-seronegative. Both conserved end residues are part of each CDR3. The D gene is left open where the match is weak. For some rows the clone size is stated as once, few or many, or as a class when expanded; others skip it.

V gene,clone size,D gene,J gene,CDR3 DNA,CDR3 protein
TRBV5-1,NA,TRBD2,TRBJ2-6,TGCGCCAGCAGGACTAGCACTGGGGCCAACGTCCTGACTTTC,CASRTSTGANVLTF
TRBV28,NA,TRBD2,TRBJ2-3,TGTGCCAGCAGTATACGGACTAGCGGCGCCCTCTCAGATACGCAGTATTTT,CASSIRTSGALSDTQYF
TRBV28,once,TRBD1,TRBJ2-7,TGTGCCAGCAGTTCAGGTTTGACAGGGGATGGGGCTTACGAGCAGTACTTC,CASSSGLTGDGAYEQYF
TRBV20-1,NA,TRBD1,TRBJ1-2,TGCAGTGCCACGACAGGGCTTGGCTACACCTTC,CSATTGLGYTF
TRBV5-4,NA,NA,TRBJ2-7,TGTGCCAGCAGCTCGGACCCAGGGTTCGAGCAGTACTTC,CASSSDPGFEQYF
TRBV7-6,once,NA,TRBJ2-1,TGTGCCAGCAGTGGTTTTTGGGCGGACACCTACAATGAGCAGTTCTTC,CASSGFWADTYNEQFF
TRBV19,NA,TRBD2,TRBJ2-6,TGTGCCAGTAGTGCCCGTCGTGGAGGGGAGGGCACCGTTTTCTCTGGGGCCAACGTCCTGACTTTC,CASSARRGGEGTVFSGANVLTF
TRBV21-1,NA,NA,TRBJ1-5,TGTGCCAGCAGCTGGGGACAGGGAGGCCGAGGGACCCGCAATCAGCCCCAGCATTTT,CASSWGQGGRGTRNQPQHF
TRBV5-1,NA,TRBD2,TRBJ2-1,TGCGCCAGCAGCTTGGTGGCTAGCGGGAGGGTTGAGCAGTTCTTC,CASSLVASGRVEQFF
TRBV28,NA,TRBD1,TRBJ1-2,TGTGCCAGCCGACCTACAGGGGGCGGTGGCTACACCTTC,CASRPTGGGGYTF
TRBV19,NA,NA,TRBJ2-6,TGTGCCAGTAGTAGTTGGAGAGCTGGGGCCAACGTCCTGACTTTC,CASSSWRAGANVLTF
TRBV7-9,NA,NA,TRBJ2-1,TGTGCCAGCAGCCAACCGGTGGGGAGTAATGAGCAGTTCTTC,CASSQPVGSNEQFF
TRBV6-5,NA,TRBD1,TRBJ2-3,TGTGCCAGCAGTTACGAGACAGGGAGCACAGATACGCAGTATTTT,CASSYETGSTDTQYF
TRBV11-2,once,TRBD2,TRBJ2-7,TGTGCCAGCAGCACCGGACTAGTACGCGAGCAGTACTTC,CASSTGLVREQYF